The 20 T cell receptor beta chains in this list originate from one sample, sequenced in a study of identical twins. TCRdb recomputed calls from the 5' RACE reads with MiXCR, one row per CDR3 protein. The top ten clones hold 9% to 10% of a sample with some 240,000 distinct CDR3 sequences, over 9.5% of them seen once. Sequenced sample: memory T cells sorted from blood. These TCRs come from a man between 45 and 60 years old in good health.

In this sample, this clonotype turned up many times. The V gene is TRBV20-1, the J gene TRBJ2-6; 9 nucleotides line up with TRBD1. Per germline, CDR1 DFQATT and CDR2 SNEGSKA (reference sequence). Trimming cost V 5 bases and J 0 bases; bases outside gene matches: 5. The CDR3 loop spans 16 amino acids. The DNA for the CDR3 is TGCAGTGCTGGTGGGACAGGGAGCTCTGGGGCCAACGTCCTGACTTTC. Amino acid sequence: CSAGGTGSSGANVLTF.

This chain connects TRBV5-6 to TRBJ2-5, with D hard to call. V was clipped by 0 bases and J by 5 bases, with 8 bases between them. CDR1 is SGHDT and CDR2 is YYEEEE in the germline V gene. The CDR3 is 13 amino acids. For the CDR3, the DNA is TGTGCCAGCAGCTTGGGGCTACTCGAGACCCAGTACTTC. It codes for CASSLGLLETQYF.

This clonotype has ten or more counts. This chain uses TRBV9 with TRBJ2-1; the D is unclear. Between the trimmed V and J ends, which lost 0 bases and 5 bases, there was a span of 3 bases. The CDR3 is made up of 12 amino acids. Germline CDR1 is SGDLS and CDR2 is YYNGEE. CDR3 amino acids: CASSVVHNEQFF. DNA of the CDR3: TGTGCCAGCAGCGTAGTACACAATGAGCAGTTCTTC.

The chain recombines TRBV10-3 with TRBJ1-2, with 9 bases that match TRBD1. This CDR3 has 15 amino acids. Looked up from germline, CDR1 is ENHRY and CDR2 is SYGVKD. V lost 3 bases to trimming and J lost 4 bases; unmatched junction nucleotides: 6. CDR3 protein: CAISDSGTGIYGYTF. The CDR3 DNA follows: TGTGCCATCAGTGATTCCGGGACAGGGATCTATGGCTACACCTTC.

With regard to this clonotype: A read error is possible here, since a much larger clone lies one base away. The CDR3 sequence is CASSQTGGRSSTF. CDR3 nucleotide sequence: TGTGCCAGCAGCCAAACAGGGGGCAGGAGCTCCACCTTC. The rearrangement uses TRBV7-9 and TRBJ1-2; 9 bases line up with TRBD1. The CDR3 runs 13 residues. V gave up 5 bases and J gave up 13 bases; unmatched junction bases: 11. Per germline, CDR1 SEHNR and CDR2 FQNEAQ (reference sequence).

The genes are TRBV28 and TRBJ1-1; tentative D call: TRBD1 (5 bases). Germline CDR1 reads MDHEN; CDR2 reads SYDVKM. V was trimmed by 10 bases and J by 2 bases, leaving 14 bases between them. The CDR3 covers 13 residues. This CDR3 reads CATYRLTNTEAFF. CDR3 DNA: TGTGCCACCTACAGGTTAACCAACACTGAAGCTTTCTTT.

The chain recombines TRBV20-1 with TRBJ2-7; no clear D. This CDR3 has 14 residues. CDR1 and CDR2 (germline): DFQATT, SNEGSKA (reference sequence). The V end lost 3 bases, the J end lost 2 bases, and 14 bases lay between the germline ends. In nucleotides, the CDR3 is TGCAGTGCTAGCAGAAGTCGTACTGCCTACGAGCAGTACTTC. Amino acid sequence: CSASRSRTAYEQYF.

There are many counts of this clonotype. This rearrangement joins TRBV12-3 or TRBV12-4 to TRBJ1-5; maybe TRBD1 (5 bases). CDR3 length: 18 amino acids. Trimming pared 5 bases from V and 0 bases from J, leaving 20 bases between. This chain's CDR3 is CASSVEQGGTYSNQPQHF. The DNA of the CDR3 is TGTGCCAGCAGTGTGGAGCAGGGCGGTACCTATAGCAATCAGCCCCAGCATTTT.

The rearrangement links TRBV6-6 to TRBJ2-7, with a weak D call TRBD2 (5 bases). The CDR3 runs 12 residues. V lost 2 bases and J lost 5, with 7 bases in between. Germline V gives CDR1 MNHNY, CDR2 SVGAGI (reference sequence). The DNA for the CDR3 is TGTGCCAGCAGTTACATCGGGGACGAGCAGTACTTC. Its translation is CASSYIGDEQYF.

This clonotype has ten or more counts. The chain employs TRBV5-1 and TRBJ2-4; TRBD1 agrees at 8 bases. This CDR3 has 15 amino acids. J gave up 8 bases and V 0 bases, and 7 bases lay outside the gene matches. Germline V lookup: CDR1 SGHRS, CDR2 YFSETQ. The CDR3 coding sequence is TGCGCCAGCAGCTTGGCAGGCGGACAGGGAGACATTCAGTACTTC. This gives the protein CASSLAGGQGDIQYF.

This clonotype has just a few counts. This chain joins TRBV3-1 and TRBJ2-1; no definite D call. Germline V gene data show CDR1 as LGHDT and CDR2 as YNNKEL (reference sequence). V lost 0 bases and J 1 base, leaving 7 bases between the germline ends. This CDR3 has 15 amino acids. The CDR3 reads CASSQDGHSYNEQFF. CDR3 coding DNA: TGTGCCAGCAGCCAAGATGGGCATTCCTACAATGAGCAGTTCTTC.

The chain uses TRBV11-2 and TRBJ2-1, with TRBD2 matching 9 bases. Germline V gene sequence: CDR1 SGHAT, CDR2 FQNNGV. V shed 2 bases and J 7 bases; nucleotides not matched to a gene: 6. The CDR3 is made up of 15 amino acids. This chain's CDR3 is CASSLQAGGGNEQFF. The CDR3 nucleotides are TGTGCCAGCAGCTTACAGGCGGGAGGGGGTAATGAGCAGTTCTTC.

This clonotype has more than one count but fewer than ten. V is TRBV6-5 and J is TRBJ2-5, with D possibly called TRBD1 or TRBD2 (5 bases each). The V and J ends lost 5 bases and 7 bases respectively, with 11 bases between them. The CDR3 consists of 12 residues. Germline CDR1 and CDR2: MNHEY and SVGAGI. CDR3 bases: TGTGCCAGCAGTGGGGCCGAGGGGACCCAGTACTTC. Its translation is CASSGAEGTQYF.

V is TRBV7-9 and J is TRBJ1-1, with unresolved D. This CDR3 has 13 amino acids. Germline loops: CDR1 SEHNR, CDR2 FQNEAQ (reference sequence). Trimming removed 0 bases from V and 8 bases from J, with 10 bases in between. The CDR3 sequence: CASSLAVGQEAFF. In DNA, the CDR3 is TGTGCCAGCAGCTTAGCAGTAGGTCAGGAAGCTTTCTTT.

This chain joins TRBV7-6 and TRBJ1-1, with a possible D match to TRBD1 (6 bases). CDR1 and CDR2 (germline): SGHVS, FNYEAQ. V shed 5 bases and J shed 0 bases, with 16 bases lying between them. The length of the CDR3 is 16 residues. The CDR3 reads CASSPIRGSMNTEAFF. CDR3 DNA: TGTGCCAGCAGCCCTATCAGGGGATCCATGAACACTGAAGCTTTCTTT.

The genes are TRBV7-2 and TRBJ2-7; 10 positions match TRBD2. The CDR3 contains 15 residues. Trimming took 5 bases from V and 4 from J; bases not matched to a gene: 8. Germline V CDR1 and CDR2: SGHTA, FQGNSA. The CDR3 reads CASSLTSGRQYEQYF. As DNA, the CDR3 is TGTGCCAGCAGCCTGACTAGCGGGCGTCAATACGAGCAGTACTTC.

There are a few counts of this clonotype. CDR3 region: CASSPRDRKNIQYF. The CDR3 DNA sequence: TGTGCCAGCAGCCCGCGGGACAGAAAAAACATTCAGTACTTC. The gene calls are TRBV7-2 and TRBJ2-4, with D tentatively TRBD1 (7 bases). The germline V and J ends were trimmed by 5 bases and 4 bases, with 12 bases remaining between them. Germline V gene data show CDR1 as SGHTA and CDR2 as FQGNSA. The CDR3 totals 14 residues.

The table lists this clonotype with many counts. As DNA, the CDR3 is TGTGCCAGCAGCCAAGGATCCGAGACCCAGTACTTC. Translating it yields CASSQGSETQYF. V gene TRBV4-2 combines with J gene TRBJ2-5; no clear D. Germline-derived CDR1 and CDR2 are LGHNA and YNFKEQ. Trimming stripped 1 base from V and 5 bases from J, with 5 bases between. The CDR3 covers 12 residues.

This clonotype has just a few counts. This rearrangement joins TRBV20-1 to TRBJ2-4; TRBD1 agrees at 7 bases. Unmatched junction bases numbered 9, after V lost 3 bases and J lost 7 bases. The CDR3 loop spans 14 amino acids. CDR1 is DFQATT and CDR2 is SNEGSKA in the germline V gene (reference sequence). This CDR3 is CSASRELQGNIQYF. In DNA, the CDR3 is TGCAGTGCTAGTCGAGAACTACAGGGGAACATTCAGTACTTC.

This clonotype was found a few times. The chain employs TRBV5-6 and TRBJ1-2; unclear D gene. The germline gives CDR1 SGHDT, CDR2 YYEEEE. The CDR3 is 12 residues long. Trimming stripped 0 bases from V and 7 bases from J, with 7 bases between. CDR3 nucleotides: TGTGCCAGCAGCTTGGCTACCAGTGGCTACACCTTC. The encoded protein is CASSLATSGYTF.